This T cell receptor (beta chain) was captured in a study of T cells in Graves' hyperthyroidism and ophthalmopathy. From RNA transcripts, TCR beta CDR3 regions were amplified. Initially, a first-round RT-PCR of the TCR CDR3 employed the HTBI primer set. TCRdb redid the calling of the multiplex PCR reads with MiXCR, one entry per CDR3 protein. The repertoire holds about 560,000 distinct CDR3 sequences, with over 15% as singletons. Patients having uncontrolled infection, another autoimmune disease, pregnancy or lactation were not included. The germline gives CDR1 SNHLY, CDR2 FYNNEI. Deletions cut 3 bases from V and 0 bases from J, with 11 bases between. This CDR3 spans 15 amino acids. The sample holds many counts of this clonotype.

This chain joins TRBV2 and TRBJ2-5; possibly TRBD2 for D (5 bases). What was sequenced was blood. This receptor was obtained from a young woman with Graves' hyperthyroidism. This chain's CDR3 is CASSEEATNQETQYF. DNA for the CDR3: TGTGCCAGCAGTGAGGAGGCCACTAACCAAGAGACCCAGTACTTC.